This T cell receptor beta chain comes out of a study of shared T cell receptors in the human thymus. With V trimmed by 4 bases and J by 3 bases, 7 bases remained unmatched. Germline V CDR1 and CDR2: SEHNR, FQNEAQ (reference sequence). The CDR3 is 16 amino acids. Some clones are missing from TCRdb's copy, which holds only in-frame ones; the method was immunoSEQ multiplex PCR. The sample records hundreds of thousands of clones, roughly 88% being singletons. These sequences were also reported in another study, on human thymus T cells. That paper states: Thymic as well as blood repertoires seemed to favor certain V and J genes unevenly. Unrelated individuals were reported by related research to share highly overlapping thymic repertoires.

The clonotype originates from a boy younger than two with a congenital heart defect. What was sequenced was thymocytes. The chain employs TRBV7-9 and TRBJ2-5; 11 bases align to TRBD2. Here the CDR3 reads CASSSIAGGPKETQYF. In DNA, the CDR3 is TGTGCCAGCAGCTCCATAGCGGGAGGGCCTAAAGAGACCCAGTACTTC. The full variable domain, with the rest looked up from reference TRBV7-9 and TRBJ2-5, is DTGVSQNPRHKITKRGQNVTFRCDPISEHNRLYWYRQTLGQGPEFLTYFQNEAQLEKSRLLSDRFSAERPKGSFSTLEIQRTEQGDSAMYLCASSSIAGGPKETQYFGPGTRLLVL.